This T cell receptor (beta chain) emerged from a study of blood T cell repertoires in COVID-19. Study background: There were acute and convalescent COVID-19 samples, and they came from the United States, Italy and Spain.

With 1 base removed from V and 2 bases from J, the gap between germline ends came to 9 bases. The CDR3 sequence is 15 residues long. Germline V gives CDR1 KGHDR, CDR2 SFDVKD. Sequenced by immunoSEQ multiplex PCR; TCRdb stores in-frame clones only, minus some. The sample carries almost 500,000 clones, approximately 86% recorded once. V and J are TRBV24-1 and TRBJ2-3; D is ambiguous. Sequenced input: PBMCs or T cells enriched from blood (not recorded which). This clonotype was sampled from a woman between 55 and 75 years old who had recovered from COVID-19. This chain's CDR3 is CATSDFEEDTDTQYF. CDR3 DNA sequence: TGTGCCACCAGTGATTTTGAAGAGGACACAGATACGCAGTATTTT.